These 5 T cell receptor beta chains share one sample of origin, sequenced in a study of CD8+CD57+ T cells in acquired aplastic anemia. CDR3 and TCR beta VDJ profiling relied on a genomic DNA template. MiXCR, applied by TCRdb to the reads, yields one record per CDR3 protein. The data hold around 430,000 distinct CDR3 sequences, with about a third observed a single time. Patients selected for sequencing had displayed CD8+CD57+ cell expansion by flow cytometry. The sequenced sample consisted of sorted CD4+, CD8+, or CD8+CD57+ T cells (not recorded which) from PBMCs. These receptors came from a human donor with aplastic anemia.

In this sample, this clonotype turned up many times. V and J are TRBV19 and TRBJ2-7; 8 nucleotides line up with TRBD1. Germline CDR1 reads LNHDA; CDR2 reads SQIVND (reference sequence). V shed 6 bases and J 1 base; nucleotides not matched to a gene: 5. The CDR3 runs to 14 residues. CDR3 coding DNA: TGTGCCAGTAGGGACAGGGTCCGATCCTACGAGCAGTACTTC. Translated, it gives CASRDRVRSYEQYF.

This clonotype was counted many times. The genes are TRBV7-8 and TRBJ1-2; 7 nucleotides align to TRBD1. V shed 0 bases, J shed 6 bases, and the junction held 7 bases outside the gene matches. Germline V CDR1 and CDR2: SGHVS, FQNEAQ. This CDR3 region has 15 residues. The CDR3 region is CASSLAWAGGNGYTF. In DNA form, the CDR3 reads TGTGCCAGCAGCTTAGCATGGGCAGGGGGGAATGGCTACACCTTC.

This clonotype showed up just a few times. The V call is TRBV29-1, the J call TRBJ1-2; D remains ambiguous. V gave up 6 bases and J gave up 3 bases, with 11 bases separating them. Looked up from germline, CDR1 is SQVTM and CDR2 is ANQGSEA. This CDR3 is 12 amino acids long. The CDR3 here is CSVAPGDYGYTF. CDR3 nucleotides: TGCAGCGTGGCCCCAGGTGACTATGGCTACACCTTC. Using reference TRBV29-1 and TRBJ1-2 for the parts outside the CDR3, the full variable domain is SAVISQKPSRDICQRGTSLTIQCQVDSQVTMMFWYRQQPGQSLTLIATANQGSEATYESGFVIDKFPISRPNLTFSTLTVSNMSPEDSSIYLCSVAPGDYGYTFGSGTRLTVV.

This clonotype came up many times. The CDR3 is CATSREIGWGETQYF. CDR3 sequence (DNA): TGTGCCACCAGCAGAGAGATAGGGTGGGGGGAGACCCAGTACTTC. V is TRBV15 and J is TRBJ2-5; D assignment may be TRBD1 or TRBD2 (5 bases each). V was cut by 0 bases and J by 5 bases, with 13 bases left in between. The CDR3 contains 15 residues. Germline V gene sequence: CDR1 LNHNV, CDR2 YYDKDF (reference sequence). Based on the CDR3 plus reference TRBV15 and TRBJ2-5, the full variable domain is DAMVIQNPRYQVTQFGKPVTLSCSQTLNHNVMYWYQQKSSQAPKLLFHYYDKDFNNEADTPDNFQSRRPNTSFCFLDIRSPGLGDTAMYLCATSREIGWGETQYFGPGTRLLVL.

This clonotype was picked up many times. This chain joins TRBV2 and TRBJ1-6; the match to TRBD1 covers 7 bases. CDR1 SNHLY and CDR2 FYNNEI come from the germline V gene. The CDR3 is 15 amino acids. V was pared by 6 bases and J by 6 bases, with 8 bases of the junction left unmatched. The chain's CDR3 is CASRDRQGTNSPLHF. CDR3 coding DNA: TGTGCCAGCAGAGACAGACAGGGAACTAATTCACCCCTCCACTTT.